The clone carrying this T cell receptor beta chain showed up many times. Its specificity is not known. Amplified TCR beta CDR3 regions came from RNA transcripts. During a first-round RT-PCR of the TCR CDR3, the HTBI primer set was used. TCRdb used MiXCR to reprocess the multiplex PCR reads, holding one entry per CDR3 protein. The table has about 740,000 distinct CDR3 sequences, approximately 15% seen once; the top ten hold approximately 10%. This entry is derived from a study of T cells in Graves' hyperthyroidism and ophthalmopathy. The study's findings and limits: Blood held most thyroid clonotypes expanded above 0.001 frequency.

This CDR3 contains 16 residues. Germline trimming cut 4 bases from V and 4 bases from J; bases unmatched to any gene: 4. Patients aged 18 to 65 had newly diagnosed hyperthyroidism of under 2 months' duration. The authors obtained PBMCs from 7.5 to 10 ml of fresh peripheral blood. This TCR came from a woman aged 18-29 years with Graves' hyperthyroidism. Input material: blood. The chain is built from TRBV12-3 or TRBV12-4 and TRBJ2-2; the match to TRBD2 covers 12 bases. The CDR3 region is CASSSTSGSATGELFF. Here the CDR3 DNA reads TGTGCCAGCAGTTCGACTAGCGGGAGCGCCACCGGGGAGCTGTTTTTT.